This T cell receptor (beta chain) emerged from a study of T cell changes during pregnancy in multiple sclerosis. Sequencing was performed with immunoSEQ multiplex PCR; in TCRdb, only in-frame clones are kept and a portion is missing. The sample has fewer than 40,000 clones; approximately 90% are singletons. The length of the CDR3 is 14 residues. Per the germline V gene, CDR1 is SGHTA and CDR2 is FQGNSA. V was cut by 5 bases and J by 1 base, with 11 bases left in between. The receptor's source is a female donor in good health, enrolled as a control in a pregnancy study. The rearrangement links TRBV7-2 to TRBJ1-1; the D is unclear. Sequenced material: CD4+ T cells from peripheral blood mononuclear cells, taken in the first trimester of pregnancy. CDR3 DNA: TGTGCCAGCAGCCATCCGGGTCGGAACACTGAAGCTTTCTTT. Protein product: CASSHPGRNTEAFF.